This T cell receptor (beta chain) was retrieved from a study of T-cell memory formation after mild COVID-19. Study-wide context: Largely donor-specific sequence clusters came from a couple of donors. Study-wide points: Mostly located in CM and EM were contracting CD4+ clones, with contracting CD8+ clones located in EMRA. A subset of responding clones appeared in pre-infection memory, suggesting cross-reactive memory joined.

This clonotype was observed many times. Its matching antigen is unknown. cDNA libraries for TCR alpha and TCR beta, carrying sample barcodes and UMIs, came from 5'RACE with constant-segment primers. TCRdb ran MiXCR on the 5' RACE reads and lists one entry per CDR3 protein. The sample has under 35,000 distinct CDR3 sequences, around 16% seen once. The ends were cut back, 7 bases at V and 1 base at J, with 7 bases in the middle. The germline gives CDR1 LNHDA, CDR2 SQIVND (reference sequence). This CDR3 has 13 amino acids. The chain links TRBV19 to TRBJ2-2; D gene uncertain. Input material: PBMCs or a T cell subset sorted from them (not recorded which). This TCR was sampled from an adult who had mild COVID-19 (a few samples of this study predate the infection). Cell type and time point are not known. Written as DNA, the CDR3 is TGTGCCAGTATAGCCCAGAACACCGGGGAGCTGTTTTTT. This sequence encodes CASIAQNTGELFF.